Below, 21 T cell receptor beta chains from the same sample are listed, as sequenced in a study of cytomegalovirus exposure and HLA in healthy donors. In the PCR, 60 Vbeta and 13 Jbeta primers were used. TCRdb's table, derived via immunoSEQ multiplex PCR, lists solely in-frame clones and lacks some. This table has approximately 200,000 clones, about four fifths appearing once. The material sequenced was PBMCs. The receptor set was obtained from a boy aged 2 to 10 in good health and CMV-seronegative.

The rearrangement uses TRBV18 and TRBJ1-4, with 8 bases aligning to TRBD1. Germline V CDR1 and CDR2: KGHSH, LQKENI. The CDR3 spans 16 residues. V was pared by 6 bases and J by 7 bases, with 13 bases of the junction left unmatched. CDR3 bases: TGTGCCAGCTCCCTCGGACAGGGCACTACCAGTGAAAAACTGTTTTTT. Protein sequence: CASSLGQGTTSEKLFF.

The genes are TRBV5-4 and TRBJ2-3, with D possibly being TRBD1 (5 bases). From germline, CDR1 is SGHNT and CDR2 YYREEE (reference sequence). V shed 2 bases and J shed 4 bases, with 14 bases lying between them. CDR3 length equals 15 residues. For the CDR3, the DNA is TGTGCCAGCAGCTTCCAGGGAAGTGTGGCAGATACGCAGTATTTT. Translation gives CASSFQGSVADTQYF. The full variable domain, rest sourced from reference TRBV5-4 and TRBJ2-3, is ETGVTQSPTHLIKTRGQQVTLRCSSQSGHNTVSWYQQALGQGPQFIFQYYREEENGRGNFPPRFSGLQFPNYSSELNVNALELDDSALYLCASSFQGSVADTQYFGPGTRLTVL.

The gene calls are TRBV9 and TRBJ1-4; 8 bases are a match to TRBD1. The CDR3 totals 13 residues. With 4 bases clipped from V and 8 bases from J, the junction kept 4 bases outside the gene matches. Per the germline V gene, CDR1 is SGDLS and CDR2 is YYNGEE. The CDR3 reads CASSTGGGEKLFF. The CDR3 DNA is TGTGCCAGCAGCACAGGGGGTGGGGAAAAACTGTTTTTT.

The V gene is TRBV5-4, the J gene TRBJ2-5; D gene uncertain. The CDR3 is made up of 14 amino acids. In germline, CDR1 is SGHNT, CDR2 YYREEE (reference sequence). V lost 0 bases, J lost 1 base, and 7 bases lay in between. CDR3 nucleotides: TGTGCCAGCAGCTTGGCACAGACCCAAGAGACCCAGTACTTC. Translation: CASSLAQTQETQYF.

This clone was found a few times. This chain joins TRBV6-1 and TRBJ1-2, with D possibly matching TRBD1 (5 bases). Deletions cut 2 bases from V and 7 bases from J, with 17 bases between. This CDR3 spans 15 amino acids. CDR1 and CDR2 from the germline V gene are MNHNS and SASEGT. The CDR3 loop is CASSERAGWRVGYTF. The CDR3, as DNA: TGTGCCAGCAGTGAAAGGGCAGGGTGGAGGGTTGGCTACACCTTC.

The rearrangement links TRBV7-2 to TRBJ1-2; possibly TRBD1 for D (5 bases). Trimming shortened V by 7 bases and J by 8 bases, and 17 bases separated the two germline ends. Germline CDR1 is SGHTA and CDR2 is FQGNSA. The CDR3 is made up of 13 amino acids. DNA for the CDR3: TGTGCCAGCAACCCACCAGGGTTTTTCGGCTACACCTTC. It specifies CASNPPGFFGYTF.

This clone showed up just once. The CDR3 protein is CASSQVRGGAHNEQFF. Here the CDR3 DNA reads TGTGCCAGCAGCCAAGTGAGGGGGGGGGCCCACAATGAGCAGTTCTTC. The chain has TRBV14 and TRBJ2-1, with a tentative D call TRBD2 (7 bases). The V end lost 1 base, the J end lost 5 bases, and 15 bases lay between the germline ends. CDR1 and CDR2 from the germline V gene are SGHDN and FVKESK. The CDR3 is 16 residues long.

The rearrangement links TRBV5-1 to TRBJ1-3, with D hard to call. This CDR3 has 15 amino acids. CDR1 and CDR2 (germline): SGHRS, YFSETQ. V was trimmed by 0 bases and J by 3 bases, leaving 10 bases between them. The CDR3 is CASSLDSAIGNTIYF. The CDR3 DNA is TGCGCCAGCAGCTTGGACTCCGCCATTGGAAACACCATATATTTT.

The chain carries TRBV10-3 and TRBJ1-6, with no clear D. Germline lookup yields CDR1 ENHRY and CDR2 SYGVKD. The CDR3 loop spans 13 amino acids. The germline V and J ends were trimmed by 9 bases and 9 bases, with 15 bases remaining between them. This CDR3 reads CAISGTMTSPLHF. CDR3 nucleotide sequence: TGTGCCATTTCAGGAACAATGACTTCACCCCTCCACTTT.

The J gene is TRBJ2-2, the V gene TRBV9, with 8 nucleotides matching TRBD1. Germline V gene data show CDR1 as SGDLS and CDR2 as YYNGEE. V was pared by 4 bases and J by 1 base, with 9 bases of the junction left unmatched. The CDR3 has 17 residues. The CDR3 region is CASSPPPGGRNTGELFF. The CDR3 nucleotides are TGTGCCAGCAGCCCTCCTCCAGGGGGCCGGAACACCGGGGAGCTGTTTTTT.

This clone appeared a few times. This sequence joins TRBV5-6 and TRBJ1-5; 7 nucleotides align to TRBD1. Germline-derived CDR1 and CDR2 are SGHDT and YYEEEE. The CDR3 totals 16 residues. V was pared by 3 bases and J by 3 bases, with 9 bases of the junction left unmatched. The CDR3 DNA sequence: TGTGCCAGCAGCTACTACCGGGGGACAGACAATCAGCCCCAGCATTTT. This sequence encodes CASSYYRGTDNQPQHF.

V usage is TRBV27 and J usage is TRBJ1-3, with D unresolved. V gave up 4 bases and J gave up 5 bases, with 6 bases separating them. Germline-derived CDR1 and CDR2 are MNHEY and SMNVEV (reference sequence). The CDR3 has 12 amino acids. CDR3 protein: CASSSGRNTIYF. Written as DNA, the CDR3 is TGTGCCAGCAGTTCGGGGAGAAACACCATATATTTT.

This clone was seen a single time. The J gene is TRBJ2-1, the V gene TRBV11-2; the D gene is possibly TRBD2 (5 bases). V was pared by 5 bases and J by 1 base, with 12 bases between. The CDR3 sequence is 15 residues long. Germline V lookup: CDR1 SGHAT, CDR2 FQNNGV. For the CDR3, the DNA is TGTGCCAGCAGCCCGAGAGGGCTGTCCTACAATGAGCAGTTCTTC. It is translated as CASSPRGLSYNEQFF.

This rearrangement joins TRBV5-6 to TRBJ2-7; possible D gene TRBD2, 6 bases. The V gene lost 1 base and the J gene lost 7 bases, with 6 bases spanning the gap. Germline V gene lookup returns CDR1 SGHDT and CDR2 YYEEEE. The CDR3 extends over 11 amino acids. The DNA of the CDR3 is TGTGCCAGCAGCTTGCGGGGGGAGCAGTACTTC. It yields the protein CASSLRGEQYF.

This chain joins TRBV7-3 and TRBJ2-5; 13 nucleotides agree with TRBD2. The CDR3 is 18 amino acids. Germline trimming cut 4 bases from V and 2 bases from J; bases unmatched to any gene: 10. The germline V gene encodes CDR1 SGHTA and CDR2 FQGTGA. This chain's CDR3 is CASSCGLAGALSQETQYF. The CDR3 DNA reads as TGTGCCAGCAGCTGTGGACTAGCGGGGGCCCTCTCTCAAGAGACCCAGTACTTC.

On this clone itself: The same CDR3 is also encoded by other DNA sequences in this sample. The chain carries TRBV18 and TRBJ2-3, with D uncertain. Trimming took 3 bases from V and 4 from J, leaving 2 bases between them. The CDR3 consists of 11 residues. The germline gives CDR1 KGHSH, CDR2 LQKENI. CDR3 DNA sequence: TGTGCCAGCTCACCCTCAGATACGCAGTATTTT. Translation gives CASSPSDTQYF.

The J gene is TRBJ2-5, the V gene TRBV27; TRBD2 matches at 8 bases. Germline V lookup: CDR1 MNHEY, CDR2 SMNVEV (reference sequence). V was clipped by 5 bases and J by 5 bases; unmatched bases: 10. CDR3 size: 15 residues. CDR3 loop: CASSQSLAGWETQYF. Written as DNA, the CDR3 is TGTGCCAGCAGTCAGAGTCTAGCGGGTTGGGAGACCCAGTACTTC.

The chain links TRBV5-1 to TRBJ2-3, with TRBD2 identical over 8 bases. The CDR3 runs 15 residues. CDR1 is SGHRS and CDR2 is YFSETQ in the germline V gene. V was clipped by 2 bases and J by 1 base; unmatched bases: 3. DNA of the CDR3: TGCGCCAGCAGCTTCACGCGGGGGGGCACAGATACGCAGTATTTT. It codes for CASSFTRGGTDTQYF.

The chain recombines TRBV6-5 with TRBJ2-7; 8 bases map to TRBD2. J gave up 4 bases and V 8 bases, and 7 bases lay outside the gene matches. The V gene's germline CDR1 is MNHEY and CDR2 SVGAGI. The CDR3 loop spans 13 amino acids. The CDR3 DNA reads TGTGCCAGCGGAGCACTAGCGGCGTACGAGCAGTACTTC. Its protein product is CASGALAAYEQYF.

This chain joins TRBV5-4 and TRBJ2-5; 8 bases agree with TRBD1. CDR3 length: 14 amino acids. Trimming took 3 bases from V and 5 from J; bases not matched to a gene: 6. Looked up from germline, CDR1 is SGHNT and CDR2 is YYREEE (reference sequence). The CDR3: CASSWTGMVETQYF. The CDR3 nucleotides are TGTGCCAGCAGCTGGACAGGGATGGTGGAGACCCAGTACTTC.

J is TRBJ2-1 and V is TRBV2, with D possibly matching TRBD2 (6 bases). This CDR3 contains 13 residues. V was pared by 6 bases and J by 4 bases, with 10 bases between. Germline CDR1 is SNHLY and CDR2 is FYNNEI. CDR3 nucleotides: TGTGCCAGCAGCCGGGGGTTATACAATGAGCAGTTCTTC. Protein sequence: CASSRGLYNEQFF.